Listed below are T cell receptor beta chains from one sample, sequenced in a study of T cell responses to AZD1222 COVID-19 vaccine. Clones were read by immunoSEQ multiplex PCR, and TCRdb kept only the in-frame ones, dropping some. Of about 120,000 clones listed, 80% to 90% are singletons. This material consisted of peripheral blood, taken on day 0 of AZD1222 vaccination. The receptors here all came from an adult in good health. Each CDR3 is given with its conserved first and last residue. Fields, in order: D gene, J gene, clone size, V gene, CDR3 protein, CDR3 DNA. D genes are given only for firm matches. Clone size appears in some rows only: once, few, many, or a class for an expanded clone.

>-|TRBJ2-1|few|TRBV21-1
CASSKALSVGGRPTNEQFF
TGTGCCAGCAGCAAAGCGCTTTCGGTGGGCGGGAGGCCCACCAATGAGCAGTTCTTC
>TRBD1|TRBJ1-6|-|TRBV6-5
CASSLTGGHYNSPLHF
TGTGCCAGCAGTTTGACAGGGGGCCATTATAATTCACCCCTCCACTTT
>TRBD2|TRBJ2-7|-|TRBV11-3
CASSPWTSEDREQYF
TGTGCCAGCAGCCCCTGGACTAGCGAGGATAGAGAGCAGTACTTC
>-|TRBJ2-1|-|TRBV3-1/TRBV3-2
CASSRESLSYNEQFF
TGTGCCAGCAGCCGAGAGAGCCTCTCCTACAATGAGCAGTTCTTC
>TRBD1|TRBJ1-3|-|TRBV19
CASSRQGWNTIYF
TGTGCCAGTAGTAGACAGGGTTGGAACACCATATATTTT
>TRBD1|TRBJ2-5|-|TRBV13
CASSRGPQETQYF
TGTGCCAGCTCGAGGGGGCCCCAAGAGACCCAGTACTTC
>-|TRBJ1-6|-|TRBV6-5
CASRRGASYNSPLHF
TGTGCCAGCAGGCGGGGGGCTTCCTATAATTCACCCCTCCACTTT
>TRBD2|TRBJ2-1|-|TRBV30
CAWDASGTSGRAAEQFF
TGTGCCTGGGACGCCTCCGGGACTAGCGGGAGGGCGGCTGAGCAGTTCTTC
>-|TRBJ2-3|-|TRBV16
CASSQRGGRRDTDTQYF
TGTGCCAGCAGCCAACGAGGGGGAAGAAGGGACACAGATACGCAGTATTTT
>-|TRBJ2-7|-|TRBV13
CASSLTRVGSSYEQYF
TGTGCCAGCAGCTTAACGCGGGTGGGCTCCTCCTACGAGCAGTACTTC
>-|TRBJ1-2|-|TRBV3-1/TRBV3-2
CVSSQDRQAKFGYTF
TGTGTCAGCAGCCAAGATCGCCAAGCAAAGTTTGGCTACACCTTC
>-|TRBJ2-7|-|TRBV18
CASSPQTVHEQYF
TGTGCCAGCTCACCACAAACAGTCCACGAGCAGTACTTC